This is a list of T cell receptor beta chains from one sample in a study of PD-1 blockade in classical Hodgkin lymphoma. The method was immunoSEQ multiplex PCR; TCRdb's version includes in-frame clones alone and lacks a portion of them. The repertoire includes roughly 40,000 clones, around 71% of them detected once, and approximately 3% sits in the top ten. The starting material was peripheral blood mononuclear cells (PBMCs), obtained at baseline. The source is a human donor with classical Hodgkin lymphoma. CDR3s include the opening cysteine and the closing phenylalanine or tryptophan. D genes are given only for firm matches. Clone size is stated in some rows and not others, as once, few, many or a class when expanded.

v_gene,d_gene,abundance,j_gene,CDR3nt,CDR3aa
TRBV27,TRBD2,.,TRBJ2-3,TGTGCCAGCAGTCAAACTAGCGCCCCCCGGGATACGCAGTATTTT,CASSQTSAPRDTQYF
TRBV19,.,few,TRBJ2-7,TGTGCCACCCGGGGGATTGCGACCTACGAGCAGTACTTC,CATRGIATYEQYF
TRBV9,.,.,TRBJ1-1,TGTGCCAGCAGCGTAGAGGAGGGCACTGAAGCTTTCTTT,CASSVEEGTEAFF
TRBV14,TRBD2,many,TRBJ2-1,TGTGCCAGCAGAATGGGTAGCGGGAGTATCTACAATGAGCAGTTCTTC,CASRMGSGSIYNEQFF
TRBV6-5,TRBD1,.,TRBJ1-2,TGTGCCAGCAGTTCCAAGACAGGGCGAGCTAACTATGGCTACACCTTC,CASSSKTGRANYGYTF
TRBV6-5,.,.,TRBJ1-1,TGTGCCAGCAGTTCGGCCGTGAGGACTGAAGCTTTCTTT,CASSSAVRTEAFF
TRBV6-5,TRBD1,.,TRBJ1-1,TGTGCCAGCTTGGACAGGGGTGCTGAAGCTTTCTTT,CASLDRGAEAFF
TRBV9,.,.,TRBJ1-5,TGTGCCAGCAGCGTAGGTTCCGGTCAGCCCCAGCATTTT,CASSVGSGQPQHF
TRBV9,TRBD1,.,TRBJ2-5,TGTGCCAGCAGCGGGGGACAGTTAAAGGCGACCCAGTACTTC,CASSGGQLKATQYF
TRBV28,.,.,TRBJ2-3,TGTGCCAGCAGTTTTTACCCCACAGATACGCAGTATTTT,CASSFYPTDTQYF
TRBV10-2,.,once,TRBJ2-3,TGCGCCAGCAGTGTTTCCAGCGGACTGCTAGATACGCAGTATTTT,CASSVSSGLLDTQYF
TRBV10-3,TRBD2,.,TRBJ2-3,TGTGCCATCGATCGAGCGGGGGGGCTTGGGACAGATACGCAGTATTTT,CAIDRAGGLGTDTQYF
TRBV14,TRBD2,few,TRBJ2-7,TGTGCCAGCAGCCAAGGGAGGGCTTTCGGTAGCGGGAAGACCTACGAGCAGTACTTC,CASSQGRAFGSGKTYEQYF
TRBV9,TRBD2,.,TRBJ2-5,TGTGCCAGCAGCGACGACAAAATAGCGGGAGGCGAGACCCAGTACTTC,CASSDDKIAGGETQYF
TRBV28,.,.,TRBJ2-5,TGTGCCAGCAGTGTTACAGGGTTAGAGACCCAGTACTTC,CASSVTGLETQYF
TRBV6-6,.,once,TRBJ1-1,TGTGCCAGCAGCCTCCCTCAGAACACTGAAGCTTTCTTT,CASSLPQNTEAFF
TRBV7-2,TRBD2,few,TRBJ2-2,TGTGCCAGCAGCACGAGGACTAGCGGGGGCCCAAGCAACACCGGGGAGCTGTTTTTT,CASSTRTSGGPSNTGELFF